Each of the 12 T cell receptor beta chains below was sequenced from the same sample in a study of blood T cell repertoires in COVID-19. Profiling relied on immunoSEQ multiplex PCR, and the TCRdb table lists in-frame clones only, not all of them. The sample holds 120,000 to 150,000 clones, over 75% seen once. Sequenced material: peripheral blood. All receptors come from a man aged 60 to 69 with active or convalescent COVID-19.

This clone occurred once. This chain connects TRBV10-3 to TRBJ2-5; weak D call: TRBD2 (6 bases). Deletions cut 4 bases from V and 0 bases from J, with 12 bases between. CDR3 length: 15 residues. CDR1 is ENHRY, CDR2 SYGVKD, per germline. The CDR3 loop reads CAISGGTLYQETQYF. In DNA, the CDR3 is TGTGCCATCAGTGGGGGGACTTTGTACCAAGAGACCCAGTACTTC.

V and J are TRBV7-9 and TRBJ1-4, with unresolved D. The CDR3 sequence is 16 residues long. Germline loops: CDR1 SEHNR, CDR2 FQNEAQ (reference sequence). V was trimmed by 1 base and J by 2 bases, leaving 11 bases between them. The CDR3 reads CASSLGSGRTNEKLFF. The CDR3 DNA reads TGTGCCAGCAGCTTAGGATCCGGGAGGACTAATGAAAAACTGTTTTTT.

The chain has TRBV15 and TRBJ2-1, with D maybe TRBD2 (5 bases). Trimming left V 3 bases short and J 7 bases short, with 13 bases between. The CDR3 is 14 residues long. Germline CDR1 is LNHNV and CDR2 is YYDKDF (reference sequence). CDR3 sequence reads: CATSRDSITNEQFF. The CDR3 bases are TGTGCCACCAGCAGGGACTCAATTACGAATGAGCAGTTCTTC.

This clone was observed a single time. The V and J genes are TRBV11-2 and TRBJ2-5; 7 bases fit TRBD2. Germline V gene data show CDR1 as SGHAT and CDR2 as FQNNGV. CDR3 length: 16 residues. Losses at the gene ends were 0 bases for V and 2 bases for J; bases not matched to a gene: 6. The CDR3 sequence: CASSLDGGEGQETQYF. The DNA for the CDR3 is TGTGCCAGCAGCTTAGACGGAGGGGAGGGTCAAGAGACCCAGTACTTC.

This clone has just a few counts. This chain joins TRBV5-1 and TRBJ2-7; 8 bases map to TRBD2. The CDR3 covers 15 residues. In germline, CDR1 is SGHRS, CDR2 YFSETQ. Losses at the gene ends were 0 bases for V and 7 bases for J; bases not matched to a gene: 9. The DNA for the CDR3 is TGCGCCAGCAGCTTGGAGGGCGGGAGGTCGGGAGAGCAGTACTTC. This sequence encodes CASSLEGGRSGEQYF. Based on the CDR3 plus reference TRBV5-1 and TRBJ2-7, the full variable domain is KAGVTQTPRYLIKTRGQQVTLSCSPISGHRSVSWYQQTPGQGLQFLFEYFSETQRNKGNFPGRFSGRQFSNSRSEMNVSTLELGDSALYLCASSLEGGRSGEQYFGPGTRLTVT.

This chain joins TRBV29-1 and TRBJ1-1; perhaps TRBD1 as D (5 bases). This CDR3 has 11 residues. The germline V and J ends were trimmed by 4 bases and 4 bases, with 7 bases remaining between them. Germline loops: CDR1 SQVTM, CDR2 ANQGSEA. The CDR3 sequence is CSVGGATEAFF. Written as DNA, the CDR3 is TGCAGCGTTGGGGGCGCCACTGAAGCTTTCTTT.

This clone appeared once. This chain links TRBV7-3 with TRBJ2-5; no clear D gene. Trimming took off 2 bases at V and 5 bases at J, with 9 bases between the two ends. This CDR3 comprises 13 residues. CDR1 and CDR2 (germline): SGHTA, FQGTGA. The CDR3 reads CASSLSGFETQYF. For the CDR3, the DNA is TGTGCCAGCAGCTTATCGGGTTTTGAGACCCAGTACTTC.

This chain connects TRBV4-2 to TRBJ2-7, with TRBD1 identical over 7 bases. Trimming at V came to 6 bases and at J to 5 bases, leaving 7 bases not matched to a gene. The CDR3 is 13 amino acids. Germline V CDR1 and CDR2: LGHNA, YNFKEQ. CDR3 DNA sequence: TGTGCCAGCAGTCCAGATCAGGGGGACGAGCAGTACTTC. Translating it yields CASSPDQGDEQYF.

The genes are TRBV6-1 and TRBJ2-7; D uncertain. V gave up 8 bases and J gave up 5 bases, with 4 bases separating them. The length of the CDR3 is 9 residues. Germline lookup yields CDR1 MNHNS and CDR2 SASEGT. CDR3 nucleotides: TGTGCCAGCGGCAACGAGCAGTACTTC. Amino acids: CASGNEQYF.

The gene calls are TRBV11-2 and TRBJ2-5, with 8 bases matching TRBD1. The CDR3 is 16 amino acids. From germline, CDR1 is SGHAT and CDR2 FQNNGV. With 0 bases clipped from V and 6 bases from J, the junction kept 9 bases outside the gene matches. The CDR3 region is CASSLDLGGQGKTQYF. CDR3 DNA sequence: TGTGCCAGCAGCTTAGACCTAGGAGGACAGGGAAAGACCCAGTACTTC. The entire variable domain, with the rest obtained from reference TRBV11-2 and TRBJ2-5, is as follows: EAGVAQSPRYKIIEKRQSVAFWCNPISGHATLYWYQQILGQGPKLLIQFQNNGVVDDSQLPKDRFSAERLKGVDSTLKIQPAKLEDSAVYLCASSLDLGGQGKTQYFGPGTRLLVL.

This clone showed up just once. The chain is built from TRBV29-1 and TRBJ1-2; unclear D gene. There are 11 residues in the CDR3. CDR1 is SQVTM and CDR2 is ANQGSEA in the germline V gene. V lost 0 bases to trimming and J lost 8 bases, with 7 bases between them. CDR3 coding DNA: TGCAGCGTTGAAGATGTGGGCGGCTACACCTTC. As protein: CSVEDVGGYTF.

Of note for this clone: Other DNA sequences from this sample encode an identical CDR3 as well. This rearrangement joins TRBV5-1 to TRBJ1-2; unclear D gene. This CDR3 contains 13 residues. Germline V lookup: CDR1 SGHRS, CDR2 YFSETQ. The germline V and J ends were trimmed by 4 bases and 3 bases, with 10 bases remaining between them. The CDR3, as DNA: TGCGCCAGCAGCCTCTCCGGGGACTATGGCTACACCTTC. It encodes CASSLSGDYGYTF.